The 29 T cell receptor beta chains listed next were all sequenced from one sample in a study of blood T cell repertoires in COVID-19. Data came from immunoSEQ multiplex PCR; TCRdb stores just in-frame clones and leaves some out. The table has 88,000 or so clones, approximately 80% seen once. Sequenced sample: peripheral blood. These receptors came from a man older than 75 with acute or convalescent COVID-19.

This clone was counted once. The chain links TRBV9 to TRBJ2-5; D is uncertain. The CDR3 has 15 residues. Germline loops: CDR1 SGDLS, CDR2 YYNGEE. Trimming shortened V by 1 base and J by 0 bases, and 10 bases separated the two germline ends. The CDR3 here is CASSVRRLNQETQYF. The CDR3 coding sequence is TGTGCCAGCAGCGTAAGACGACTTAACCAAGAGACCCAGTACTTC.

The V and J genes are TRBV29-1 and TRBJ1-1; 11 positions match TRBD1. J lost 7 bases, V lost 1 base, and 5 bases had no gene match. This CDR3 spans 14 amino acids. Germline-derived CDR1 and CDR2 are SQVTM and ANQGSEA. The CDR3, as DNA: TGCAGCGTTGAAGGGACAGGGGGCGGTGGTGAAGCTTTCTTT. Translating gives CSVEGTGGGGEAFF.

V is TRBV7-9 and J is TRBJ2-3; 10 bases align to TRBD2. Germline CDR1 reads SEHNR; CDR2 reads FQNEAQ (reference sequence). V lost 5 bases, J lost 0 bases, and 5 bases stayed unmatched. CDR3 length equals 16 residues. CDR3 sequence (DNA): TGTGCCAGCAGCCAATGGACTAGCGGCAGCACAGATACGCAGTATTTT. Amino acids: CASSQWTSGSTDTQYF.

CDR3 coding DNA: TGTGCCAGCAGCTTAGGGAACAGGGGGGGGAACACTGAAGCTTTCTTT. Translated: CASSLGNRGGNTEAFF. This chain connects TRBV11-2 to TRBJ1-1, with TRBD1 identical over 8 bases. With V trimmed by 1 base and J by 1 base, 5 bases remained unmatched. Germline assignment: CDR1 SGHAT and CDR2 FQNNGV. This CDR3 spans 16 amino acids.

The rearrangement uses TRBV24-1 and TRBJ2-1; 8 nucleotides line up with TRBD1. The V and J ends lost 4 bases and 6 bases, in that order; junction bases with no gene match: 10. The CDR3 is 16 residues long. Germline V CDR1 and CDR2: KGHDR, SFDVKD. CDR3 region: CATSESGTGFPNEQFF. The CDR3 bases are TGTGCCACCAGTGAGTCCGGGACAGGATTCCCCAATGAGCAGTTCTTC.

The chain links TRBV6-1 to TRBJ2-7, with D unresolved. The CDR3 has 14 residues. The V end was cut by 3 bases, the J end by 3 bases, with 12 bases between. Looked up from germline, CDR1 is MNHNS and CDR2 is SASEGT. For the CDR3, the DNA is TGTGCCAGCAGTGAGGGCAGTTCGCTCTACGAGCAGTACTTC. Its translation: CASSEGSSLYEQYF.

The rearrangement uses TRBV9 and TRBJ1-1; 8 bases match TRBD1. The V segment lost 3 bases and the J segment 11 bases; nucleotides outside the gene matches: 9. CDR1 is SGDLS and CDR2 is YYNGEE in the germline V gene. The CDR3 length is 13 residues. CDR3 loop: CASSARQGAHAFF. CDR3 sequence (DNA): TGTGCCAGCAGCGCACGTCAGGGGGCTCATGCTTTCTTT.

The V call is TRBV6-5, the J call TRBJ1-1; D unclear. The V gene's germline CDR1 is MNHEY and CDR2 SVGAGI. This CDR3 contains 15 residues. Trimming stripped 5 bases from V and 4 bases from J, with 17 bases between. Here the CDR3 DNA reads TGTGCCAGCAGTCCCAATCGATACGGTGGCACTGAAGCTTTCTTT. Translated, it gives CASSPNRYGGTEAFF.

The gene calls are TRBV18 and TRBJ1-5; D ambiguous. The CDR3 loop spans 15 amino acids. CDR1 KGHSH and CDR2 LQKENI come from the germline V gene. The V end was cut by 6 bases, the J end by 0 bases, with 12 bases between. The DNA for the CDR3 is TGTGCCAGCTCGGCAGGTCGAGATAGCAATCAGCCCCAGCATTTT. It codes for CASSAGRDSNQPQHF.

The chain has TRBV29-1 and TRBJ2-1, with a weak D call TRBD1 (5 bases). Per the germline V gene, CDR1 is SQVTM and CDR2 is ANQGSEA. Trimming stripped 6 bases from V and 10 bases from J, with 16 bases between. The CDR3 runs to 12 residues. In nucleotides, the CDR3 is TGCAGCGTGCGCGGCCTACAGGAGGAGCAGTTCTTC. It encodes CSVRGLQEEQFF.

V usage is TRBV18 and J usage is TRBJ1-3; D is unclear. The germline gives CDR1 KGHSH, CDR2 LQKENI. The CDR3 length is 16 residues. V was pared by 2 bases and J by 0 bases, with 11 bases between. CDR3 sequence reads: CASSPRWRDSGNTIYF. CDR3 DNA sequence: TGTGCCAGCTCACCAAGGTGGCGGGACTCTGGAAACACCATATATTTT.

This clone came up once. The V call is TRBV12-3 or TRBV12-4, the J call TRBJ1-2; D ambiguous. The V end was cut by 3 bases, the J end by 7 bases, with 6 bases between. The CDR3 has 11 amino acids. CDR3 sequence reads: CASSLEVGYTF. The DNA of the CDR3 is TGTGCCAGCAGTTTGGAGGTTGGCTACACCTTC.

This clone was seen only a few times. The rearrangement joins TRBV5-5 to TRBJ1-1, with 10 positions matching TRBD1. J gave up 4 bases and V 4 bases, and 4 bases lay outside the gene matches. The CDR3 contains 14 residues. Germline V lookup: CDR1 SGHKS, CDR2 YYEKEE (reference sequence). The CDR3 coding sequence is TGTGCCAGCAGCCCCAGGACAGGGGGCACTGAAGCTTTCTTT. This gives the protein CASSPRTGGTEAFF. Drawing the rest from reference TRBV5-5 and TRBJ1-1, the complete variable domain is DAGVTQSPTHLIKTRGQQVTLRCSPISGHKSVSWYQQVLGQGPQFIFQYYEKEERGRGNFPDRFSARQFPNYSSELNVNALLLGDSALYLCASSPRTGGTEAFFGQGTRLTVV.

The chain carries TRBV2 and TRBJ2-1, with 12 bases that match TRBD2. The trim removed 6 bases at V and 6 bases at J, leaving 3 bases unmatched. This CDR3 has 14 residues. The germline V gene has CDR1 SNHLY and CDR2 FYNNEI. DNA for the CDR3: TGTGCCAGCAGGAAACTAGCGGGGGGCAATGAGCAGTTCTTC. Protein: CASRKLAGGNEQFF.

The J gene is TRBJ2-5, the V gene TRBV27; the D gene is possibly TRBD2 (6 bases). Germline CDR1 and CDR2: MNHEY and SMNVEV (reference sequence). The germline V and J ends were trimmed by 5 bases and 5 bases, with 15 bases remaining between them. The CDR3 loop spans 14 amino acids. The CDR3 protein is CASSNAGGIETQYF. In DNA form, the CDR3 reads TGTGCCAGCAGTAACGCCGGGGGTATCGAGACCCAGTACTTC.

The chain uses TRBV24-1 and TRBJ2-5; tentatively, D is TRBD1 (5 bases). The germline gives CDR1 KGHDR, CDR2 SFDVKD. V lost 3 bases and J 10 bases, leaving 14 bases between the germline ends. The CDR3 is made up of 13 amino acids. The CDR3 region has the DNA TGTGCCACCAGTGATCCCGCAGGGCGGATCCAGTACTTC. This sequence encodes CATSDPAGRIQYF.

This chain joins TRBV3-1 (or the pseudogene TRBV3-2) and TRBJ2-1; possible D gene TRBD1, 5 bases. The CDR3 is 17 amino acids. The ends were cut back, 4 bases at V and 0 bases at J, with 16 bases in the middle. CDR1 and CDR2 (germline): LGHDT, YNNKEL (reference sequence). CDR3 amino acids: CASSPHLLGVSYNEQFF. CDR3 nucleotide sequence: TGTGCCAGCAGCCCCCATCTTTTAGGGGTCTCCTACAATGAGCAGTTCTTC.

The chain joins TRBV25-1 to TRBJ2-2, with 9 positions matching TRBD1. Trimming cost V 4 bases and J 0 bases; bases outside gene matches: 0. The CDR3 runs to 15 residues. CDR1 is MGHDK, CDR2 SYGVNS, per germline. This CDR3 is CASSGDRANTGELFF. CDR3 nucleotide sequence: TGTGCCAGCAGTGGGGACAGGGCGAACACCGGGGAGCTGTTTTTT.

The chain links TRBV11-2 to TRBJ2-2, with D maybe TRBD1 (6 bases). The V gene lost 5 bases and the J gene lost 5 bases, with 15 bases spanning the gap. This CDR3 region has 15 residues. CDR1 is SGHAT and CDR2 is FQNNGV in the germline V gene. CDR3 DNA: TGTGCCAGCAGCCCCCGTGGGGACACGACCGGGGAGCTGTTTTTT. This translates into CASSPRGDTTGELFF.

V and J are TRBV7-2 and TRBJ2-7, with D perhaps TRBD2 (6 bases). V shed 1 base and J shed 4 bases, with 11 bases lying between them. CDR1 is SGHTA, CDR2 FQGNSA, per germline. The CDR3 contains 14 residues. The CDR3, as DNA: TGTGCCAGCAGCTTAGGTCTGCGGGAATACGAGCAGTACTTC. This sequence encodes CASSLGLREYEQYF. Complete variable domain (other parts from reference TRBV7-2 and TRBJ2-7): GAGVSQSPSNKVTEKGKDVELRCDPISGHTALYWYRQSLGQGLEFLIYFQGNSAPDKSGLPSDRFSAERTGGSVSTLTIQRTQQEDSAVYLCASSLGLREYEQYFGPGTRLTVT.

This chain uses TRBV13 with TRBJ2-7; D call uncertain. Germline CDR1 PRHDT, CDR2 FYEKMQ (reference sequence). This CDR3 is 11 amino acids long. The ends were cut back, 4 bases at V and 3 bases at J, with 4 bases in the middle. The CDR3, as DNA: TGTGCCAGCAGCTCCCTCTACGAGCAGTACTTC. Its protein product is CASSSLYEQYF.

The chain is built from TRBV5-1 and TRBJ2-3; 7 nucleotides match TRBD2. The germline V gene has CDR1 SGHRS and CDR2 YFSETQ. J gave up 0 bases and V 2 bases, and 3 bases lay outside the gene matches. The CDR3 is 15 residues long. In nucleotides, the CDR3 is TGCGCCAGCAGCTTACTAGCGATTAGCACAGATACGCAGTATTTT. It codes for CASSLLAISTDTQYF.

The J gene is TRBJ1-5, the V gene TRBV2; no clear D gene. The CDR3 covers 15 residues. Germline V gives CDR1 SNHLY, CDR2 FYNNEI. V lost 1 base and J 0 bases, leaving 7 bases between the germline ends. CDR3 amino acids: CASSEVGLSNQPQHF. In DNA form, the CDR3 reads TGTGCCAGCAGTGAAGTTGGACTTAGCAATCAGCCCCAGCATTTT.

The CDR3 bases are TGTGCCAGCAGAATTGAGGACACTGAAGCTTTCTTT. Encoded protein: CASRIEDTEAFF. This rearrangement joins TRBV7-9 to TRBJ1-1; D unresolved. The CDR3 is made up of 12 amino acids. V lost 6 bases and J lost 3, with 8 bases in between. The germline CDR1 and CDR2 sequences are SEHNR and FQNEAQ (reference sequence). The full variable domain, in which reference TRBV7-9 and TRBJ1-1 provide the parts outside the CDR3, is DTGVSQNPRHKITKRGQNVTFRCDPISEHNRLYWYRQTLGQGPEFLTYFQNEAQLEKSRLLSDRFSAERPKGSFSTLEIQRTEQGDSAMYLCASRIEDTEAFFGQGTRLTVV.

The chain has TRBV30 and TRBJ1-1, with a weak D call TRBD1 (5 bases). V was pared by 2 bases and J by 10 bases, with 11 bases between. Germline loops: CDR1 GTSNPN, CDR2 SVGIG (reference sequence). The CDR3 sequence is 11 residues long. CDR3 nucleotide sequence: TGTGCCTGGAGTCCAAGACAGTTAGCTTTCTTT. This sequence encodes CAWSPRQLAFF.

This clone has only one observation. The V gene is TRBV7-2, the J gene TRBJ2-3, with D possibly matching TRBD2 (7 bases). The V end was cut by 1 base, the J end by 4 bases, with 15 bases between. This CDR3 is 16 amino acids long. The germline gives CDR1 SGHTA, CDR2 FQGNSA. CDR3 bases: TGTGCCAGCAGCTTAGTTTTGGGGGGGCCCGCAGATACGCAGTATTTT. This encodes CASSLVLGGPADTQYF.

This clone was observed a single time. In DNA, the CDR3 is TGTGCCAGCAGTGAGACACGAATGAACACTGAAGCTTTCTTT. It is translated as CASSETRMNTEAFF. The rearrangement joins TRBV6-1 to TRBJ1-1; D uncertain. The CDR3 has 14 residues. The ends were cut back, 3 bases at V and 0 bases at J, with 8 bases in the middle. Looked up from germline, CDR1 is MNHNS and CDR2 is SASEGT.

The chain recombines TRBV29-1 with TRBJ1-1; TRBD1 aligns across 7 bases. Looked up from germline, CDR1 is SQVTM and CDR2 is ANQGSEA. The CDR3 has 11 residues. V trimming: 8 bases; J trimming: 8 bases; junction bases outside the gene matches: 8. CDR3 coding DNA: TGCAGCACATGGACAGGTCCAGAAGCTTTCTTT. Amino acids: CSTWTGPEAFF.

This clone appeared once. This chain links TRBV18 with TRBJ1-1; D possibly corresponds to TRBD1 (5 bases). V was trimmed by 2 bases and J by 6 bases, leaving 13 bases between them. The CDR3 contains 14 residues. CDR1 is KGHSH and CDR2 is LQKENI in the germline V gene. The CDR3 protein is CASSPGRGNAEAFF. The CDR3 DNA reads as TGTGCCAGCTCACCAGGGAGGGGAAACGCTGAAGCTTTCTTT.